The next 12 T cell receptor beta chains were all read from a single sample in a study of T cell changes during pregnancy in multiple sclerosis. Profiling relied on immunoSEQ multiplex PCR, and the TCRdb table lists in-frame clones only, not all of them. The sample includes roughly 52,000 clones, 94% of them seen just once. The material was CD8+ T cells from peripheral blood mononuclear cells, obtained before pregnancy. The receptor set was obtained from a female donor with multiple sclerosis, enrolled in a pregnancy study.

CDR3 protein: CATAAQAVTGELFF. The CDR3 region has the DNA TGTGCAACAGCAGCACAAGCGGTCACCGGGGAGCTGTTTTTT. The V call is TRBV27, the J call TRBJ2-2; a weak D match, TRBD2 (5 bases). This CDR3 has 14 amino acids. Germline V gene sequence: CDR1 MNHEY, CDR2 SMNVEV (reference sequence).

The chain employs TRBV19 and TRBJ2-7; 16 bases map to TRBD2. V lost 5 bases to trimming and J lost 5 bases; unmatched junction nucleotides: 9. This CDR3 has 17 amino acids. Germline-derived CDR1 and CDR2 are LNHDA and SQIVND (reference sequence). CDR3 nucleotides: TGTGCCAGTAGTGCCGGGACTAGCGGGAGGGGATCCCACGAGCAGTACTTC. This encodes CASSAGTSGRGSHEQYF. Drawing the rest from reference TRBV19 and TRBJ2-7, the complete variable domain is DGGITQSPKYLFRKEGQNVTLSCEQNLNHDAMYWYRQDPGQGLRLIYYSQIVNDFQKGDIAEGYSVSREKKESFPLTVTSAQKNPTAFYLCASSAGTSGRGSHEQYFGPGTRLTVT.

The chain links TRBV25-1 to TRBJ2-5, with TRBD2 as a possible D gene (7 bases). The length of the CDR3 is 15 residues. V lost 5 bases, J lost 11 bases, and 24 bases lay in between. CDR1 MGHDK and CDR2 SYGVNS come from the germline V gene. CDR3 amino acids: CASSYSPSGEGEQYF. The CDR3 DNA reads as TGTGCCAGCAGTTACAGTCCGAGCGGGGAGGGGGAGCAGTACTTC.

J is TRBJ1-1 and V is TRBV5-1, with D possibly being TRBD1 (5 bases). The CDR3 has 15 residues. V was cut by 3 bases and J by 1 base, with 13 bases left in between. The germline V gene encodes CDR1 SGHRS and CDR2 YFSETQ. The CDR3 region has the DNA TGCGCCAGCAGCTCGTCGGACAAGGCGAACACTGAAGCTTTCTTT. The encoded protein is CASSSSDKANTEAFF.

This sequence joins TRBV11-2 and TRBJ1-2; 12 bases fit TRBD1. From germline, CDR1 is SGHAT and CDR2 FQNNGV. The CDR3 consists of 15 residues. The J segment lost 5 bases and the V segment lost 3 bases, leaving 4 bases of the junction unmatched. The CDR3 region has the DNA TGTGCCAGCAGCTTGGGACAGGGGGCGTTTTATGGCTACACCTTC. This gives the protein CASSLGQGAFYGYTF.

The chain is built from TRBV7-2 and TRBJ2-7, with D tentatively TRBD2 (6 bases). Trimming removed 5 bases at V and 0 bases at J, with 17 bases between. The germline gives CDR1 SGHTA, CDR2 FQGNSA. The CDR3 has 16 amino acids. The CDR3 region has the DNA TGTGCCAGCAGCCTCTCAGCTAGCGCTAACTCCTACGAGCAGTACTTC. Translation gives CASSLSASANSYEQYF.

This clone was found once. V gene TRBV5-1 combines with J gene TRBJ2-7; D perhaps matches TRBD1 (6 bases). Germline assignment: CDR1 SGHRS and CDR2 YFSETQ. V lost 4 bases and J lost 3, with 14 bases in between. The CDR3 contains 14 residues. DNA of the CDR3: TGCGCCAGCAGCGTGAATGGCAGGGGCTACGAGCAGTACTTC. Its translation: CASSVNGRGYEQYF.

This clone appeared a single time. The gene calls are TRBV19 and TRBJ2-1, with a weak D call TRBD1 (6 bases). V was pared by 4 bases and J by 8 bases, with 9 bases between. This CDR3 has 12 residues. Germline loops: CDR1 LNHDA, CDR2 SQIVND (reference sequence). In DNA form, the CDR3 reads TGTGCCAGTAGTAGGGGGCCCCATGAGCAGTTCTTC. Protein sequence: CASSRGPHEQFF.

The rearrangement links TRBV19 to TRBJ1-5, with a weak D call TRBD1 (6 bases). Germline V gene lookup returns CDR1 LNHDA and CDR2 SQIVND (reference sequence). V was shortened by 10 bases and J by 5 bases, with 12 bases between the two germline ends. The CDR3 runs 12 residues. In DNA form, the CDR3 reads TGTGCCACCACCGAGGGGGATCAGCCCCAGCATTTT. Protein product: CATTEGDQPQHF. Full variable domain (missing parts from reference TRBV19 and TRBJ1-5): DGGITQSPKYLFRKEGQNVTLSCEQNLNHDAMYWYRQDPGQGLRLIYYSQIVNDFQKGDIAEGYSVSREKKESFPLTVTSAQKNPTAFYLCATTEGDQPQHFGDGTRLSIL.

The chain is built from TRBV27 and TRBJ2-3, with a tentative D call TRBD2 (6 bases). The CDR3 is made up of 15 amino acids. Trimming stripped 3 bases from V and 5 bases from J, with 15 bases between. CDR1 is MNHEY, CDR2 SMNVEV, per germline (reference sequence). The CDR3 spells CASSLAGPTVDTQYF. The CDR3 DNA reads as TGTGCCAGCAGTTTGGCGGGACCGACAGTAGATACGCAGTATTTT.

The rearrangement uses TRBV4-1 and TRBJ1-1, with D possibly matching TRBD1 (5 bases). Trimming pared 6 bases from V and 2 bases from J, leaving 19 bases between. Germline V gene lookup returns CDR1 MGHRA and CDR2 YSYEKL. The CDR3 consists of 16 residues. The CDR3 region has the DNA TGCGCCAGCAGGTATTTCTTAACGGGGGAAAACACTGAAGCTTTCTTT. Translating it yields CASRYFLTGENTEAFF.

J is TRBJ1-2 and V is TRBV7-6; 10 bases are a match to TRBD1. Trimming removed 0 bases from V and 8 bases from J; junction bases left unmatched: 3. The CDR3 extends over 14 amino acids. The germline gives CDR1 SGHVS, CDR2 FNYEAQ. The CDR3 coding sequence is TGTGCCAGCAGCTTAGCTGGGACAGGGGTCGGCTACACCTTC. Amino acids: CASSLAGTGVGYTF.